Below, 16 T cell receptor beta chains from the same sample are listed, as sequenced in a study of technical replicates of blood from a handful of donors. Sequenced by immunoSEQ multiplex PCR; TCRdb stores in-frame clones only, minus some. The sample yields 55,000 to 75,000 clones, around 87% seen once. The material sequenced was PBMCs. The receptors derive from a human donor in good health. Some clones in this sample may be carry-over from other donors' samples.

CDR3 amino acids: CSVEVRYEGKLFF. CDR3 coding DNA: TGCAGCGTTGAAGTCAGATATGAGGGAAAACTGTTTTTT. The V call is TRBV29-1, the J call TRBJ1-4; D remains ambiguous. V lost 1 base, J lost 10 bases, and 13 bases lay in between. This CDR3 has 13 residues. CDR1 SQVTM and CDR2 ANQGSEA come from the germline V gene.

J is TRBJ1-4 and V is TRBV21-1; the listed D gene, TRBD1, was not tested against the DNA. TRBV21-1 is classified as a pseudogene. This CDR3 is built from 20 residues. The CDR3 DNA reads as TGTGCCAGCAGCACACCCTCCCCCCGAGGGACAGGGCCTGCTAATGAAAAACTGTTTTTT. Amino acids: CASSTPSPRGTGPANEKLFF.

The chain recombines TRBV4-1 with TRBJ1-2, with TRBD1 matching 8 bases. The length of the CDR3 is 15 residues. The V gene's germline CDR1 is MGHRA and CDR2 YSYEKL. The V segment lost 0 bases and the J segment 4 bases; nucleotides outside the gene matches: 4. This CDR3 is CASSQDRGTGYGYTF. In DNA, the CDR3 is TGCGCCAGCAGCCAAGATCGGGGGACAGGCTATGGCTACACCTTC.

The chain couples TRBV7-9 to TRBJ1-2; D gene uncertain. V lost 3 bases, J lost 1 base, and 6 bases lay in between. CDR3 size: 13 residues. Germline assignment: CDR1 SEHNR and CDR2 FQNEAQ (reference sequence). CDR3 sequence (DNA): TGTGCCAGCAGCTTGGGCCGTAACTATGGCTACACCTTC. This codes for CASSLGRNYGYTF.

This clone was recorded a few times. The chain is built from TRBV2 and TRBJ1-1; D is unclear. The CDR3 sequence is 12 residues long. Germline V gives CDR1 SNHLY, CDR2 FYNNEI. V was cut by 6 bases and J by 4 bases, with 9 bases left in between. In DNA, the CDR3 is TGTGCCAGCAGCCTCTGGGCCACTGAAGCTTTCTTT. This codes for CASSLWATEAFF.

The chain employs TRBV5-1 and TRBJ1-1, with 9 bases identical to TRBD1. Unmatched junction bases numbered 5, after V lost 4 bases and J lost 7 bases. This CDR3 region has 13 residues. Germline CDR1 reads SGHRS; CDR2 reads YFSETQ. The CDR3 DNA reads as TGCGCCAGCAGCGCGGGGACAGGGCTTGAAGCTTTCTTT. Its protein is CASSAGTGLEAFF. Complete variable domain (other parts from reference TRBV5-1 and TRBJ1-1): KAGVTQTPRYLIKTRGQQVTLSCSPISGHRSVSWYQQTPGQGLQFLFEYFSETQRNKGNFPGRFSGRQFSNSRSEMNVSTLELGDSALYLCASSAGTGLEAFFGQGTRLTVV.

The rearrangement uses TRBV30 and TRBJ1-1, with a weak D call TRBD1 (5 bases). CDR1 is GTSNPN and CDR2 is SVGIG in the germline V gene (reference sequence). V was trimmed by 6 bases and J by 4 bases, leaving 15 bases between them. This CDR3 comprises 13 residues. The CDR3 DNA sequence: TGTGCCTGCCTATGGGGGGACGGCACTGAAGCTTTCTTT. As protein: CACLWGDGTEAFF.

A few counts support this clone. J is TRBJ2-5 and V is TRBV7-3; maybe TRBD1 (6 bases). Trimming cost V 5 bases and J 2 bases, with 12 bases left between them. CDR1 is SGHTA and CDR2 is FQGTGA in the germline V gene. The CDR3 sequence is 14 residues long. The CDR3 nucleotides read TGTGCCAGCAGCCTACAGGGTCTTCAAGAGACCCAGTACTTC. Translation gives CASSLQGLQETQYF.

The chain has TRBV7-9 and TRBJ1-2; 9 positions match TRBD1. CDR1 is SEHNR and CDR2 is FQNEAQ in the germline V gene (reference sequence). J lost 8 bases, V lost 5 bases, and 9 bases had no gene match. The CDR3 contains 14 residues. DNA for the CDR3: TGTGCCAGCAGCCCACAGGGGGCGAAGTACGGCTACACCTTC. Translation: CASSPQGAKYGYTF.

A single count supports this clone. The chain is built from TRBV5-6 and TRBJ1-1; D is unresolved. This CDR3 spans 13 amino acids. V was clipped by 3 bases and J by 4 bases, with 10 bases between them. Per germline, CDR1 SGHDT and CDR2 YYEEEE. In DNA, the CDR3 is TGTGCCAGCAGCTCGACGGGTGGCACTGAAGCTTTCTTT. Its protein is CASSSTGGTEAFF.

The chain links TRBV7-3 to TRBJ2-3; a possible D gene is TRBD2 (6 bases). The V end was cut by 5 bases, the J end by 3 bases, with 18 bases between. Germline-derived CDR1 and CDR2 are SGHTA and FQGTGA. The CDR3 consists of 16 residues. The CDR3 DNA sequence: TGTGCCAGCAGCCAGATCGGACTAATGGGGACAGATACGCAGTATTTT. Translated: CASSQIGLMGTDTQYF. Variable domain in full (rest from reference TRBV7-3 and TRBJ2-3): GAGVSQTPSNKVTEKGKYVELRCDPISGHTALYWYRQSLGQGPEFLIYFQGTGAADDSGLPNDRFFAVRPEGSVSTLKIQRTERGDSAVYLCASSQIGLMGTDTQYFGPGTRLTVL.

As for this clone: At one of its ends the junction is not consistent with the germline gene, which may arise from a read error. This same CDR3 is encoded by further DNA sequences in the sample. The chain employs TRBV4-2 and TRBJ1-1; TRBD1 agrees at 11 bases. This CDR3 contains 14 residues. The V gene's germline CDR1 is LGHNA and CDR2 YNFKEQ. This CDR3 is CASSPGTGGTEAFF. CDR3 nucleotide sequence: TGTGCCAGTAGCCCCGGGACAGGGGGCACTGAAGCTTTCTTT.

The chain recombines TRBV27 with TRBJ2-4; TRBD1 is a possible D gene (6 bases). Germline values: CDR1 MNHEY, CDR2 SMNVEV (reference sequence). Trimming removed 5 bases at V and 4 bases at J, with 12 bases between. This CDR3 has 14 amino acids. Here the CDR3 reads CASSPRDTKNIQYF. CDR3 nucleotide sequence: TGTGCCAGCAGTCCCCGGGACACAAAAAACATTCAGTACTTC.

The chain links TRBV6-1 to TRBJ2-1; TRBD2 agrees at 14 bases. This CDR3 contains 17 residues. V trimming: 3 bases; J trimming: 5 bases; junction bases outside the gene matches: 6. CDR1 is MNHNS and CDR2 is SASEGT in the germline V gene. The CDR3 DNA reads TGTGCCAGCAGTGAGCAAAGGGGACTAGCGGGGGACAATGAGCAGTTCTTC. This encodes CASSEQRGLAGDNEQFF.

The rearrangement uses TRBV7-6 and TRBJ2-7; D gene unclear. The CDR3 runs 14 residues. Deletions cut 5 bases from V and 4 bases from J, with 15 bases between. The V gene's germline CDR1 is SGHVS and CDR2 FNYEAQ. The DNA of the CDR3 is TGTGCCAGCAGCCGCCATGCAGGCCCTTACGAGCAGTACTTC. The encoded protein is CASSRHAGPYEQYF.

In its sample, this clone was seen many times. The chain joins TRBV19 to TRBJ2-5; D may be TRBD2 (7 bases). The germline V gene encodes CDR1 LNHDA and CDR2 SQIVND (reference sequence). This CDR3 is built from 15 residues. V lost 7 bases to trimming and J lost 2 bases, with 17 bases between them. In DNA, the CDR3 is TGTGCCAGTACTCCCCCGGGGGGCGGACAAGAGACCCAGTACTTC. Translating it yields CASTPPGGGQETQYF.